The 22 T cell receptor beta chains reported below all come from one sample, sequenced in a study of blood T cell repertoires in COVID-19. The data were produced by immunoSEQ multiplex PCR, yet TCRdb's version contains in-frame clones alone and is incomplete. The sample gives fewer than 250,000 clones, about 90% of which show up once; around 0.86% is in the top ten. Sequencing was done on a sample of peripheral blood. Receptor source: a man in his thirties or forties with COVID-19, enrolled during active disease.

The J gene is TRBJ2-7, the V gene TRBV9, with D perhaps TRBD1 (5 bases). The germline V and J ends were trimmed by 0 bases and 6 bases, with 10 bases remaining between them. This CDR3 comprises 13 residues. Per germline, CDR1 SGDLS and CDR2 YYNGEE. Written as DNA, the CDR3 is TGTGCCAGCAGCGTAGAGGGGCGTTCCGAGCAGTACTTC. It yields the protein CASSVEGRSEQYF.

J is TRBJ2-5 and V is TRBV29-1; 8 nucleotides match TRBD2. Trimming removed 5 bases from V and 5 bases from J; junction bases left unmatched: 10. Per germline, CDR1 SQVTM and CDR2 ANQGSEA. This CDR3 has 14 amino acids. The CDR3 DNA reads as TGCAGCGTTTCCCCGACTAGCGCGAGTGAGACCCAGTACTTC. The encoded protein is CSVSPTSASETQYF.

The rearrangement uses TRBV6-5 and TRBJ2-3, with D possibly matching TRBD2 (6 bases). The germline V gene has CDR1 MNHEY and CDR2 SVGAGI. The CDR3 consists of 14 residues. Deletions cut 4 bases from V and 2 bases from J, with 10 bases between. The CDR3, as DNA: TGTGCCAGCAGTTTGGGAGGAACCACAGATACGCAGTATTTT. Protein product: CASSLGGTTDTQYF.

The rearrangement links TRBV6-5 to TRBJ1-1; the D gene is possibly TRBD1 (6 bases). The ends were cut back, 7 bases at V and 10 bases at J, with 22 bases in the middle. In germline, CDR1 is MNHEY, CDR2 SVGAGI. This CDR3 has 14 amino acids. For the CDR3, the DNA is TGTGCCAGCACTCCAGGGGTCGGGGCTGTAGGAGCTTTCTTT. Protein sequence: CASTPGVGAVGAFF.

The genes are TRBV4-1 and TRBJ2-2; perhaps TRBD2 as D (6 bases). Deletions cut 5 bases from V and 7 bases from J, with 14 bases between. Germline lookup yields CDR1 MGHRA and CDR2 YSYEKL. CDR3 length: 14 amino acids. CDR3 sequence reads: CASSFRSGVGELFF. CDR3 DNA sequence: TGCGCCAGCAGCTTTCGATCGGGGGTCGGGGAGCTGTTTTTT.

The V gene is TRBV5-6, the J gene TRBJ2-3; D is unclear. V was pared by 5 bases and J by 4 bases, with 11 bases between. Germline-derived CDR1 and CDR2 are SGHDT and YYEEEE. The CDR3 totals 13 residues. In DNA, the CDR3 is TGTGCCAGCAGATTCGGTTCGGCAGATACGCAGTATTTT. This gives the protein CASRFGSADTQYF.

J is TRBJ1-5 and V is TRBV12-3 or TRBV12-4, with D possibly TRBD1 on 5 matching bases. V lost 7 bases and J lost 1, with 8 bases in between. There are 13 residues in the CDR3. CDR3 DNA sequence: TGTGCCAGCACTCCAGGGAGCAATCAGCCCCAGCATTTT. This translates into CASTPGSNQPQHF.

CDR3 bases: TGCGCCAGCGCGACACAGGGGCGGGCCACTGAAGCTTTCTTT. Protein product: CASATQGRATEAFF. The chain recombines TRBV5-1 with TRBJ1-1, with TRBD1 matching 7 bases. CDR3 length: 14 residues. Germline loops: CDR1 SGHRS, CDR2 YFSETQ. The junction had 10 bases not matched to a gene; V was cut back by 7 bases and J by 4 bases.

V gene TRBV19 combines with J gene TRBJ1-2; possibly TRBD1 for D (5 bases). Germline V lookup: CDR1 LNHDA, CDR2 SQIVND (reference sequence). V lost 4 bases to trimming and J lost 2 bases, with 14 bases between them. The CDR3 contains 15 residues. The CDR3 DNA reads TGTGCCAGTAGTACCCCGGGACTTTCCAACTATGGCTACACCTTC. Its protein product is CASSTPGLSNYGYTF.

The CDR3 spells CAISLAGPNTGELFF. The DNA for the CDR3 is TGTGCCATCAGCCTAGCGGGGCCTAACACCGGGGAGCTGTTTTTT. The V gene is TRBV10-3, the J gene TRBJ2-2, with TRBD2 matching 9 bases. This CDR3 has 15 amino acids. Germline V gives CDR1 ENHRY, CDR2 SYGVKD. The junction had 4 bases not matched to a gene; V was cut back by 6 bases and J by 2 bases.

The gene calls are TRBV10-1 and TRBJ2-7; no clear D. The CDR3 has 14 residues. Looked up from germline, CDR1 is WNHNN and CDR2 is SYGVQD (reference sequence). The ends were cut back, 0 bases at V and 2 bases at J, with 8 bases in the middle. CDR3 sequence reads: CASSESTGPYEQYF. CDR3 coding DNA: TGCGCCAGCAGTGAGTCAACCGGTCCCTACGAGCAGTACTTC.

This clone was observed once. The rearrangement links TRBV18 to TRBJ1-5; 7 bases map to TRBD1. After removal of 2 bases from V and 5 bases from J, the junction contained 9 bases not matched to a gene. The CDR3 length is 16 residues. CDR1 and CDR2 (germline): KGHSH, LQKENI. CDR3 sequence reads: CASSPTMGQGDQPQHF. DNA of the CDR3: TGTGCCAGCTCACCAACCATGGGGCAGGGGGATCAGCCCCAGCATTTT.

The V and J genes are TRBV4-1 and TRBJ2-1; 10 nucleotides align to TRBD2. The CDR3 totals 17 residues. Germline V gives CDR1 MGHRA, CDR2 YSYEKL. With 4 bases clipped from V and 5 bases from J, the junction kept 11 bases outside the gene matches. In DNA form, the CDR3 reads TGCGCCAGCAGCCCTAAAAGCGGGGGGGCGTTAGACAATGAGCAGTTCTTC. Its translation: CASSPKSGGALDNEQFF.

This chain links TRBV5-1 with TRBJ1-3, with 8 bases lining up with TRBD1. Losses at the gene ends were 4 bases for V and 4 bases for J; bases not matched to a gene: 7. The germline CDR1 and CDR2 sequences are SGHRS and YFSETQ. The CDR3 runs to 15 residues. The CDR3 DNA reads as TGCGCCAGCAGCCCAGGGGGCGCAAGCGGAAACACCATATATTTT. Encoded protein: CASSPGGASGNTIYF.

CDR3 region: CSVRQGYGYTF. The CDR3 coding sequence is TGCAGCGTTAGACAGGGGTACGGCTACACCTTC. The genes are TRBV29-1 and TRBJ1-2; 8 nucleotides align to TRBD1. Trimming removed 5 bases from V and 8 bases from J; junction bases left unmatched: 4. The V gene's germline CDR1 is SQVTM and CDR2 ANQGSEA. This CDR3 comprises 11 residues.

The chain carries TRBV10-2 and TRBJ1-3; D is unclear. The germline V gene encodes CDR1 WSHSY and CDR2 SAAADI. CDR3 length: 15 amino acids. Trimming took 7 bases from V and 0 from J, leaving 13 bases between them. CDR3 coding DNA: TGCGCCAGCATTCTTGACGGGTCCTCTGGAAACACCATATATTTT. It translates to CASILDGSSGNTIYF.

This clone was seen just once. The gene calls are TRBV9 and TRBJ1-6; a possible D gene is TRBD1 (5 bases). CDR1 is SGDLS and CDR2 is YYNGEE in the germline V gene. V shed 0 bases and J shed 8 bases, with 12 bases lying between them. The CDR3 runs 15 residues. CDR3 amino acids: CASSVDQGNYSPLHF. The CDR3 DNA is TGTGCCAGCAGCGTAGATCAGGGTAACTATTCACCCCTCCACTTT.

This clone appeared a few times. V gene TRBV28 combines with J gene TRBJ1-2; 7 bases align to TRBD1. Germline CDR1 is MDHEN and CDR2 is SYDVKM. This CDR3 has 15 amino acids. V lost 4 bases and J lost 7; bases outside the gene matches: 12. CDR3 amino acids: CASSSGGGRKGGYTF. CDR3 sequence (DNA): TGTGCCAGCAGTTCTGGAGGGGGCAGGAAGGGTGGCTACACCTTC.

J is TRBJ2-7 and V is TRBV27; 11 positions match TRBD1. Germline assignment: CDR1 MNHEY and CDR2 SMNVEV (reference sequence). V lost 8 bases and J lost 6; bases outside the gene matches: 15. This CDR3 spans 16 amino acids. CDR3 in amino acids: CASGPSGTGGSLEQYF. DNA of the CDR3: TGTGCCAGCGGGCCAAGCGGGACAGGGGGATCCCTCGAGCAGTACTTC.

The chain employs TRBV25-1 and TRBJ1-2, with D possibly being TRBD1 (5 bases). In germline, CDR1 is MGHDK, CDR2 SYGVNS. The CDR3 is 12 residues long. Deletions cut 5 bases from V and 8 bases from J, with 12 bases between. The CDR3 spells CASSQGLGGYTF. The DNA for the CDR3 is TGTGCCAGCAGTCAGGGCCTGGGAGGCTACACCTTC.

The rearrangement links TRBV23-1 to TRBJ2-1, with 7 bases matching TRBD2. TRBV23-1 counts as an open reading frame of uncertain function. The CDR3 contains 15 residues. The J segment lost 1 base and the V segment lost 5 bases, leaving 5 bases of the junction unmatched. CDR3 sequence reads: CASSLGRESYNEQFF. Here the CDR3 DNA reads TGCGCCAGCAGTTTAGGGAGGGAGTCCTACAATGAGCAGTTCTTC.

CDR3 nucleotide sequence: TGTGCCAGTATGCCAGGGGGCGCGGTTGGCACAGATACGCAGTATTTT. Residues: CASMPGGAVGTDTQYF. The chain uses TRBV19 and TRBJ2-3, with TRBD1 identical over 8 bases. Germline CDR1 and CDR2: LNHDA and SQIVND (reference sequence). The CDR3 covers 16 residues. With 7 bases clipped from V and 1 base from J, the junction kept 10 bases outside the gene matches.